This T cell receptor (beta chain) was sequenced during a study of T cell responses to AZD1222 COVID-19 vaccine. Study-wide findings and caveats: Donors skewed white British and female; clonal diversity was possibly underestimated. Vaccination with two AZD1222 doses was followed by a rise in Spike-specific TCR breadth and depth. Spike-wide vaccine-associated CD4 TCRs dominated at 160-218 and 743-854.

Comments on this clone: Its antigen remains unidentified.

Sequenced by immunoSEQ multiplex PCR; TCRdb stores in-frame clones only, minus some. The sample shows under 150,000 clones, roughly 93% of them seen only once. The sample in question was peripheral blood, obtained 28 days after the second AZD1222 dose. The source of this sequence is an adult who received the AZD1222 COVID-19 vaccine.

In DNA form, the CDR3 reads TGTGCCAGCAGCTTATGGGCAGGGAGATGGACAGATACGCAGTATTTT. Its protein product is CASSLWAGRWTDTQYF. V usage is TRBV7-9 and J usage is TRBJ2-3; D may correspond to TRBD1 or TRBD2 (5 bases each). This CDR3 has 16 amino acids. Germline assignment: CDR1 SEHNR and CDR2 FQNEAQ (reference sequence). Trimming removed 2 bases at V and 3 bases at J, with 15 bases between.